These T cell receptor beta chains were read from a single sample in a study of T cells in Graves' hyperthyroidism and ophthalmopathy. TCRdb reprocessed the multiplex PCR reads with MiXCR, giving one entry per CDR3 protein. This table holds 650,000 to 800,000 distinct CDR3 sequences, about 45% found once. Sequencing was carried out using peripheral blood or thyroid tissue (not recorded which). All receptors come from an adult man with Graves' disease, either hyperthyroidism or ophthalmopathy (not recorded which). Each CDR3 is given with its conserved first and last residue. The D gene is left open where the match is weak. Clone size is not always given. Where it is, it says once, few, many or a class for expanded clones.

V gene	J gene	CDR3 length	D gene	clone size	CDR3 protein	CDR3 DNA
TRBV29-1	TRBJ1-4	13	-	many	CSVERGSDEKLFF	TGCAGCGTGGAACGAGGCTCTGATGAAAAACTGTTTTTT
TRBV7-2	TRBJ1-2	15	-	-	CASSPRPGDGYGYTF	TGTGCCAGCAGCCCCCGACCCGGGGATGGCTATGGCTACACCTTC
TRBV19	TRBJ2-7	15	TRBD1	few	CASRLRQGSTYEQYF	TGTGCCAGTAGACTCCGACAGGGTTCAACCTACGAGCAGTACTTC
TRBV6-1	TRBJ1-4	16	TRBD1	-	CASSESTGTGGEKLFF	TGTGCCAGCAGTGAATCCACCGGGACAGGGGGTGAAAAACTGTTTTTT
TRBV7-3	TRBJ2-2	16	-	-	CASSLQGPASTGELFF	TGTGCCAGCAGCTTACAAGGTCCAGCCAGCACCGGGGAGCTGTTTTTT
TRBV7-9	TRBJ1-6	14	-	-	CASSPTGNSSPLHF	TGTGCCAGCAGCCCGACCGGGAATTCTTCACCCCTCCACTTT
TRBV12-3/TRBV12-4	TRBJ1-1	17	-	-	CASSVGIVGSSNTEAFF	TGTGCCAGCAGCGTAGGAATTGTTGGGTCCTCGAACACTGAAGCTTTCTTT
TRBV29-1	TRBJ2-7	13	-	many	CSGTQGLGYEQYF	TGCAGCGGAACACAGGGCTTGGGGTACGAGCAGTACTTC
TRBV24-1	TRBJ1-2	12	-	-	CATSSRDSGYTF	TGTGCCACCAGCTCCCGGGATAGTGGCTACACCTTC
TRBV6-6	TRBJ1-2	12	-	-	CASSRQRGGYTF	TGTGCCAGCAGCCGACAGAGGGGTGGCTACACCTTC